Listed here are 13 T cell receptor beta chains from one sample, sequenced in a study of blood T cell repertoires in COVID-19. Using immunoSEQ multiplex PCR, the repertoire was profiled, and TCRdb retains in-frame clones only, with some absent. The sample lists 220,000 or so clones; around 86% were seen once. The sequenced sample was peripheral blood. All receptors derive from an elderly woman with COVID-19, enrolled during active disease.

This chain uses TRBV2 with TRBJ2-7; 7 bases align to TRBD1. The germline V gene has CDR1 SNHLY and CDR2 FYNNEI. The CDR3 length is 14 residues. The V gene end was trimmed by 6 bases and the J gene end by 7 bases; junction bases not matched to a gene: 12. CDR3 nucleotide sequence: TGTGCCAGCAGGGGGACAGCGGTTCCTTTAGAGCAGTACTTC. This translates into CASRGTAVPLEQYF.

The rearrangement links TRBV7-6 to TRBJ1-4; D is ambiguous. V lost 5 bases, J lost 8 bases, and 18 bases lay in between. Germline V gives CDR1 SGHVS, CDR2 FNYEAQ. The CDR3 contains 15 residues. Here the CDR3 reads CASSPSASGREKLFF. The CDR3 coding sequence is TGTGCCAGCAGCCCCTCAGCCTCGGGAAGGGAAAAACTGTTTTTT.

This chain connects TRBV9 to TRBJ2-1; the match to TRBD2 covers 11 bases. J was trimmed by 6 bases and V by 3 bases; bases with no gene match: 11. This CDR3 region has 17 residues. CDR1 is SGDLS and CDR2 is YYNGEE in the germline V gene. CDR3 sequence: CASSDLAGGPRVNEQFF. CDR3 nucleotide sequence: TGTGCCAGCAGCGATCTAGCGGGGGGCCCCCGCGTCAATGAGCAGTTCTTC. The full variable domain, rest sourced from reference TRBV9 and TRBJ2-1, is DSGVTQTPKHLITATGQRVTLRCSPRSGDLSVYWYQQSLDQGLQFLIQYYNGEERAKGNILERFSAQQFPDLHSELNLSSLELGDSALYFCASSDLAGGPRVNEQFFGPGTRLTVL.

This rearrangement joins TRBV6-6 to TRBJ1-1, with D maybe TRBD1 (6 bases). The V end lost 5 bases, the J end lost 1 base, and 14 bases lay between the germline ends. This CDR3 contains 15 residues. The germline gives CDR1 MNHNY, CDR2 SVGAGI (reference sequence). CDR3 sequence: CASSPEARGNTEAFF. The CDR3 nucleotides read TGTGCCAGCAGTCCTGAGGCCAGGGGGAACACTGAAGCTTTCTTT.

This chain connects TRBV10-3 to TRBJ2-3, with TRBD2 matching 14 bases. Trimming cost V 2 bases and J 6 bases; bases outside gene matches: 7. This CDR3 is built from 17 residues. CDR1 is ENHRY and CDR2 is SYGVKD in the germline V gene. The CDR3, as DNA: TGTGCCATCAGTGAGGACCCGGGACTAGCGGGGGTTGATACGCAGTATTTT. Translation: CAISEDPGLAGVDTQYF.

The V call is TRBV2, the J call TRBJ2-5; the D gene is possibly TRBD2 (6 bases). V gave up 5 bases and J gave up 5 bases, with 9 bases separating them. This CDR3 comprises 12 residues. Germline assignment: CDR1 SNHLY and CDR2 FYNNEI. The CDR3 reads CASSRGKETQYF. CDR3 DNA sequence: TGTGCCAGCAGTCGGGGGAAGGAGACCCAGTACTTC.

Remarks on this clone: The junction does not match germline at one end; this may be a read error. V and J are TRBV7-7 and TRBJ2-1; 8 nucleotides agree with TRBD1. CDR3 size: 15 residues. Germline-derived CDR1 and CDR2 are SSHAT and FNYEAQ (reference sequence). The CDR3 here is CASSLDRVGVDEQFF. The CDR3 region has the DNA TGTGCTAGCAGCTTGGACAGGGTGGGTGTGGATGAGCAGTTCTTC.

This clone was seen a handful of times. The CDR3 DNA reads as TGTGCCAGCAGTTTAGAGGGGGCCCTTTCTTTCTTT. Amino acid sequence: CASSLEGALSFF. The chain joins TRBV28 to TRBJ1-1; TRBD1 matches at 7 bases. The germline V gene has CDR1 MDHEN and CDR2 SYDVKM. The CDR3 loop spans 12 amino acids. After removal of 2 bases from V and 12 bases from J, the junction contained 6 bases not matched to a gene.

This chain connects TRBV6-2 or TRBV6-3 to TRBJ1-4; D gene unclear. CDR3 length equals 15 residues. Germline V lookup: CDR1 MNHEY, CDR2 SVGEGT. The V and J ends lost 2 bases and 5 bases respectively, with 12 bases between them. CDR3 bases: TGTGCCAGCAGTTACCCGAGGAACCAGAATGAAAAACTGTTTTTT. It is translated as CASSYPRNQNEKLFF.

The chain carries TRBV6-5 and TRBJ2-5; no definite D call. This CDR3 is 15 amino acids long. With 0 bases removed from V and 2 bases from J, the gap between germline ends came to 10 bases. CDR1 and CDR2 from the germline V gene are MNHEY and SVGAGI. CDR3 in DNA: TGTGCCAGCAGTTACTCGGCCCAGGTTCAAGAGACCCAGTACTTC. This gives the protein CASSYSAQVQETQYF.

This chain uses TRBV5-4 with TRBJ2-3, with D uncertain. Germline V gene lookup returns CDR1 SGHNT and CDR2 YYREEE (reference sequence). V shed 2 bases and J shed 1 base, with 5 bases lying between them. The CDR3 consists of 13 residues. CDR3 sequence: CASSFRGTDTQYF. CDR3 nucleotide sequence: TGTGCCAGCAGCTTCCGGGGCACAGATACGCAGTATTTT. Complete variable domain (other parts from reference TRBV5-4 and TRBJ2-3): ETGVTQSPTHLIKTRGQQVTLRCSSQSGHNTVSWYQQALGQGPQFIFQYYREEENGRGNFPPRFSGLQFPNYSSELNVNALELDDSALYLCASSFRGTDTQYFGPGTRLTVL.

Concerning this clone: Other nucleotide sequences in the sample specify the same CDR3. The rearrangement joins TRBV30 to TRBJ1-1, with unresolved D. Per the germline V gene, CDR1 is GTSNPN and CDR2 is SVGIG (reference sequence). The CDR3 has 12 residues. The V end was cut by 1 base, the J end by 4 bases, with 7 bases between. The CDR3 is CAWSDRGTEAFF. The CDR3 coding sequence is TGTGCCTGGAGTGACCGGGGCACTGAAGCTTTCTTT.

The genes are TRBV9 and TRBJ1-2; 10 positions match TRBD1. The V gene's germline CDR1 is SGDLS and CDR2 YYNGEE. Germline trimming cut 7 bases from V and 2 bases from J; bases unmatched to any gene: 8. This CDR3 comprises 15 residues. For the CDR3, the DNA is TGTGCCAGCGGGGGACAGGGGACCCTGAACTATGGCTACACCTTC. The encoded protein is CASGGQGTLNYGYTF.